The present T cell receptor (beta chain) was sequenced within a study of somatic mutations in cytotoxic T cells in rheumatoid arthritis (dated by TCRdb to 2016 to 2017). For context, the study as a whole: Before any treatment started and right after they were diagnosed, patients gave peripheral blood samples (roughly 31 ml EDTA). A FACSAria II or Sony SH800 was used to flow-sort some V beta antibody-stained T-cell populations at nearly 100% purity, and TCRB sequencing was also done on sorted V beta1+ cells. Whether expanded CD8+ T-cell clones in untreated, newly diagnosed rheumatoid arthritis carry somatic mutations was the study question, and clonality was characterized with TCRB deep sequencing. TCRB deep sequencing was performed for some 60 rheumatoid arthritis patients and approximately 20 healthy controls. Median age was essentially the same in the patient group and the control group. Overall study outcomes, separate from this receptor: No adjustment for multiple comparisons was made for the slight TRBV07 underrepresentation in patients. Viral specificity could not be ruled out by absence from virus-specific databases, and the antigen targets of the expanded CD8+ clones remained unknown. Rheumatoid arthritis patients and age-matched healthy controls did not significantly differ in CD8+ T-cell clonality. In about an eighth of the roughly 65 patients, more than 20% of CD8+ cells belonged to the largest CD8+ clone, while several identical CD8+ TCRB sequences were shared between blood and synovial fluid. In patients, CD8+ clonality rose with age (Spearman r ~ 0.47), which was not the case in healthy controls.

Flow cytometry confirmed the purity of CD4+ and CD8+ cells that had been isolated by positive magnetic bead selection on an AutoMACS. Initial screening for clonal expansions relied on flow cytometry with a TCR V beta antibody panel, after which sorted CD8+ fractions underwent TCRB deep sequencing for characterization. Peripheral blood mononuclear cells were obtained using density gradient separation with Ficoll-Paque PLUS. Nucleospin Tissue or Tissue XS kits were used to extract DNA from CD4-enriched, CD8-enriched or PBMC samples, and a Qubit 2.0 fluorometer was used for quantification. From cysteine to phenylalanine, the CDR3 is 14 amino acids long. CDR3 DNA only is kept here, 42 bases in frame from base 1. Looking up the germline V gene (reference sequence) yields CDR1 LNHNV and CDR2 YYDKDF. Sequencing of TCRB CDR3 was done on genomic DNA with the immunoSEQ assay. As for how the authors treated the data: Patient CD8+ clones larger than 1% were compared against published virus-specific TCRB sequences, and only a few matched. The analyses included only productive TCRB rearrangements. Defining a clone by its unique TCRB CDR3 sequence, the study calculated clonality as a productive clonality index derived from Shannon entropy. Repertoire overlap between two samples was calculated from the template counts of each clone relative to total templates per sample. A correlation with a Spearman r of around 0.6 was found between V-gene usage by flow cytometry and V-gene usage by TCRB sequencing. This immuneACCESS table, as held by TCRdb, lists in-frame sequences with V and J called but not all clones. Of the missing ones, under half trace to an unresolved V gene in checked studies; the others have no known cause. D and trimming were read from the DNA, whereas the V and J calls and clone size are those reported in that table. Counted in this sample were about 17,000 clones; 70% to 85% of them appeared once. Approximately 19% of the sample comes from the top ten.

Worth noting for this clone: Its antigen is unknown. No much larger clone exists at a distance of one base, and base qualities are not known.

This clonotype was sampled from an adult with rheumatoid arthritis. The sequenced sample was CD8+ T cells sorted from blood. The chain joins TRBV15 to TRBJ2-5; 7 central nucleotides agree with TRBD1. The closer fit of TRBJ2-7 to the DNA end suggests the J call may be wrong. Here is the DNA: TGTGCCACCAGCAGAGATGGGACAGTCTACGAGCAGTACTTC. This sequence encodes CATSRDGTVYEQYF.